The next 24 T cell receptor beta chains were all read from a single sample in a study of patients and donors after allogeneic stem cell transplantation. TCRdb reprocessed the RT-PCR reads via MiXCR and lists one record per CDR3 protein. The table has 150,000 to 200,000 distinct CDR3 sequences, about 29% seen once. Sequencing used blood, either unsorted or a sorted T cell fraction (not recorded which). The receptors here all came from a human donor who was either an allogeneic HSCT recipient or a stem cell or donor lymphocyte infusion donor (not recorded which). It is not recorded whose cells these are; they may come from a transplant donor.

This clonotype was found a few times. This chain joins TRBV10-3 and TRBJ2-3; D gene uncertain. CDR1 is ENHRY and CDR2 is SYGVKD in the germline V gene. The V and J ends lost 0 bases and 3 bases respectively, with 10 bases between them. The CDR3 consists of 15 residues. CDR3 sequence reads: CAISESGAGTDTQYF. The CDR3 DNA follows: TGTGCCATCAGTGAGTCTGGCGCCGGGACAGATACGCAGTATTTT.

This clonotype was picked up a small number of times. This rearrangement joins TRBV4-2 to TRBJ2-1; D is ambiguous. Germline V gene sequence: CDR1 LGHNA, CDR2 YNFKEQ. The V and J ends lost 3 bases and 6 bases respectively, with 15 bases between them. The CDR3 is made up of 15 amino acids. CDR3 DNA sequence: TGTGCCAGCAGCCACCAAGAACTTTCAGGCAATGAGCAGTTCTTC. It specifies CASSHQELSGNEQFF.

A remark on this clonotype: One junction end does not reproduce the germline sequence, and a read error may be involved. The chain links TRBV7-9 to TRBJ1-2; D unclear. The CDR3 totals 14 residues. The germline CDR1 and CDR2 sequences are SEHNR and FQNEAQ (reference sequence). CDR3 nucleotides: TGTGCCAGCGGCTTAGCTGGGGAAGGGTATGGCTACACCTTC. Translated: CASGLAGEGYGYTF.

This clonotype was detected a few times. The chain combines TRBV20-1 with TRBJ1-6, with D uncertain. The CDR3 has 13 amino acids. The V gene lost 4 bases and the J gene lost 6 bases, with 10 bases spanning the gap. Germline values: CDR1 DFQATT, CDR2 SNEGSKA (reference sequence). CDR3 coding DNA: TGCAGTGCTATTGGTACTTTTAATTCACCCCTCCACTTT. This translates into CSAIGTFNSPLHF.

The genes are TRBV3-1 and TRBJ2-3; D is possibly TRBD2 (6 bases). In germline, CDR1 is LGHDT, CDR2 YNNKEL (reference sequence). The CDR3 is made up of 12 amino acids. V was shortened by 1 base and J by 8 bases, with 7 bases between the two germline ends. This CDR3 reads CASSQGGVTQYF. CDR3 in DNA: TGTGCCAGCAGCCAAGGGGGGGTTACGCAGTATTTT.

The chain couples TRBV9 to TRBJ2-3; 15 positions match TRBD2. J gave up 5 bases and V 4 bases, and 8 bases lay outside the gene matches. The CDR3 contains 17 residues. Germline CDR1 is SGDLS and CDR2 is YYNGEE. In DNA, the CDR3 is TGTGCCAGCAGCCCTCGGGGACTAGCGGGAGGAATAGATACGCAGTATTTT. Encoded protein: CASSPRGLAGGIDTQYF.

The CDR3: CASSQKGQGVMPQHF. CDR3 DNA: TGCGCCAGCAGCCAGAAGGGACAGGGGGTAATGCCCCAGCATTTT. The V and J genes are TRBV4-1 and TRBJ1-5; TRBD1 matches 11 bases. The germline V gene has CDR1 MGHRA and CDR2 YSYEKL. This CDR3 has 15 residues. V lost 3 bases, J lost 9 bases, and 7 bases stayed unmatched.

The chain recombines TRBV29-1 with TRBJ2-1; TRBD2 aligns across 7 bases. The junction had 9 bases not matched to a gene; V was cut back by 6 bases and J by 1 base. The CDR3 has 15 amino acids. CDR1 and CDR2 from the germline V gene are SQVTM and ANQGSEA. CDR3 nucleotide sequence: TGCAGCGTCTGTCGGGAGGAGCCTTCCTACAATGAGCAGTTCTTC. Translated, it gives CSVCREEPSYNEQFF.

The sample holds many counts of this clonotype. The chain joins TRBV14 to TRBJ1-2; D may be TRBD1 (6 bases). The ends were cut back, 4 bases at V and 4 bases at J, with 10 bases in the middle. The germline V gene has CDR1 SGHDN and CDR2 FVKESK. The CDR3 loop spans 13 amino acids. Written as DNA, the CDR3 is TGTGCCAGCAGCCCACAGGGAATCTATGGCTACACCTTC. It specifies CASSPQGIYGYTF.

This clonotype came up a few times. V usage is TRBV11-2 and J usage is TRBJ2-1; 10 bases agree with TRBD2. Germline-derived CDR1 and CDR2 are SGHAT and FQNNGV. The CDR3 consists of 15 residues. Trimming cost V 5 bases and J 3 bases; bases outside gene matches: 4. CDR3 nucleotide sequence: TGTGCCAGCAGCCATACTAGCGGGAACTACAATGAGCAGTTCTTC. It translates to CASSHTSGNYNEQFF.

The J gene is TRBJ2-7, the V gene TRBV20-1, with D perhaps being TRBD1 or TRBD2 (5 bases each). CDR3 size: 14 residues. Germline assignment: CDR1 DFQATT and CDR2 SNEGSKA (reference sequence). V was pared by 3 bases and J by 4 bases, with 16 bases between. CDR3 amino acids: CSASVGTWTYEQYF. CDR3 sequence (DNA): TGCAGTGCTAGCGTGGGGACGTGGACTTACGAGCAGTACTTC.

The V and J genes are TRBV7-8 and TRBJ2-3; D gene uncertain. Looked up from germline, CDR1 is SGHVS and CDR2 is FQNEAQ. The CDR3 is made up of 17 amino acids. The V and J ends lost 1 base and 4 bases respectively, with 18 bases between them. The DNA for the CDR3 is TGTGCCAGCAGCTTAGTCAGGTCTCGCACTTGGGCAGATACGCAGTATTTT. Amino acids: CASSLVRSRTWADTQYF.

The rearrangement links TRBV11-2 to TRBJ1-3; D possibly corresponds to TRBD1 (6 bases). There are 16 residues in the CDR3. From germline, CDR1 is SGHAT and CDR2 FQNNGV. The V end lost 5 bases, the J end lost 0 bases, and 14 bases lay between the germline ends. The CDR3 is CASSLIRGLSGNTIYF. CDR3 DNA: TGTGCCAGCAGCCTCATCAGGGGTCTCTCTGGAAACACCATATATTTT.

The rearrangement uses TRBV20-1 and TRBJ1-4; tentative D call: TRBD1 (5 bases). The CDR3 runs 12 residues. The V gene lost 4 bases and the J gene lost 8 bases, with 11 bases spanning the gap. Germline V gene data show CDR1 as DFQATT and CDR2 as SNEGSKA (reference sequence). The CDR3 sequence is CSATQGGEKLFF. The CDR3 nucleotides are TGCAGTGCTACTCAGGGCGGCGAAAAACTGTTTTTT.

The genes are TRBV20-1 and TRBJ2-7; D assignment may be TRBD1 or TRBD2 (5 bases each). The length of the CDR3 is 13 residues. Trimming stripped 1 base from V and 4 bases from J, with 11 bases between. CDR1 and CDR2 from the germline V gene are DFQATT and SNEGSKA (reference sequence). The CDR3: CSARVRGAYEQYF. The CDR3 DNA reads as TGCAGTGCTAGAGTAAGGGGAGCATACGAGCAGTACTTC.

This clonotype has only a few counts. The chain is built from TRBV6-5 and TRBJ2-1; no definite D call. Germline V gives CDR1 MNHEY, CDR2 SVGAGI. The length of the CDR3 is 15 residues. The germline V and J ends were trimmed by 2 bases and 4 bases, with 12 bases remaining between them. The CDR3, as DNA: TGTGCCAGCAGTTACCTCGAGAGGCCTTACAATGAGCAGTTCTTC. It codes for CASSYLERPYNEQFF.

Worth noting for this clonotype: A junction end diverges from the germline sequence, so it may reflect a read error. This chain connects TRBV7-7 to TRBJ1-4; D uncertain. Germline CDR1 is SSHAT and CDR2 is FNYEAQ (reference sequence). This CDR3 has 12 residues. CDR3 nucleotides: TGTGCTAGCAGCGCGGACGGACTAAAACTGTTTTTT. It is translated as CASSADGLKLFF.

The rearrangement joins TRBV27 to TRBJ2-2, with TRBD2 matching 7 bases. Germline values: CDR1 MNHEY, CDR2 SMNVEV (reference sequence). The CDR3 spans 14 residues. J lost 4 bases, V lost 6 bases, and 5 bases had no gene match. The CDR3 DNA follows: TGTGCCAGCAGCGTGGGGGGGGGCACCGGGGAGCTGTTTTTT. Its protein is CASSVGGGTGELFF.

The gene calls are TRBV20-1 and TRBJ2-2; a possible D gene is TRBD2 (6 bases). Trimming shortened V by 3 bases and J by 7 bases, and 15 bases separated the two germline ends. This CDR3 has 14 amino acids. Germline values: CDR1 DFQATT, CDR2 SNEGSKA (reference sequence). CDR3 amino acids: CSARGLELIGELFF. The CDR3, as DNA: TGCAGTGCTAGGGGACTCGAGCTGATCGGGGAGCTGTTTTTT.

The V gene is TRBV9, the J gene TRBJ1-3; unclear D gene. Trimming left V 0 bases short and J 2 bases short, with 3 bases between. The V gene's germline CDR1 is SGDLS and CDR2 YYNGEE. The CDR3 contains 13 residues. The CDR3 protein is CASSVGPGNTIYF. In nucleotides, the CDR3 is TGTGCCAGCAGCGTAGGGCCTGGAAACACCATATATTTT.

As for this clonotype: A read error may account for a junction end that differs from germline. This chain joins TRBV7-7 and TRBJ2-1; TRBD2 matches 9 bases. The CDR3 sequence is 15 residues long. In germline, CDR1 is SSHAT, CDR2 FNYEAQ (reference sequence). The CDR3 loop is CASSSGLAKYNEQFF. Here the CDR3 DNA reads TGTGCTAGCAGCTCCGGACTAGCGAAGTACAATGAGCAGTTCTTC.

A few counts support this clonotype. For the CDR3, the DNA is TGTGCCAGCAGTCGCTATGCCGGGACAGGGGTGTATGAGCAGTTCTTC. Translating gives CASSRYAGTGVYEQFF. The chain links TRBV6-5 to TRBJ2-1; 10 bases fit TRBD1. V was pared by 5 bases and J by 8 bases, with 12 bases of the junction left unmatched. CDR3 length: 16 amino acids. Germline assignment: CDR1 MNHEY and CDR2 SVGAGI.

The J gene is TRBJ1-1, the V gene TRBV7-8; D is possibly TRBD1 (5 bases). The CDR3 consists of 13 residues. Germline CDR1 and CDR2: SGHVS and FQNEAQ. The V end lost 3 bases, the J end lost 2 bases, and 7 bases lay between the germline ends. The CDR3 DNA follows: TGTGCCAGCAGCTTCGGGGCAAACACTGAAGCTTTCTTT. Its translation is CASSFGANTEAFF.

The rearrangement joins TRBV15 to TRBJ2-7; D assignment may be TRBD1 or TRBD2 (5 bases each). Germline V gene data show CDR1 as LNHNV and CDR2 as YYDKDF (reference sequence). The CDR3 sequence is 17 residues long. Trimming removed 0 bases at V and 0 bases at J, with 15 bases between. In DNA form, the CDR3 reads TGTGCCACCAGCAGAGATTCGGGGCAGACGCCCTCCTACGAGCAGTACTTC. It translates to CATSRDSGQTPSYEQYF.